The 3 T cell receptor beta chains below all came from one sample that was sequenced in a study of beta chain features in type 1 diabetes. Expressed TCRB transcripts were sequenced because the entire RNA isolate underwent reverse transcription. Data came from immunoSEQ multiplex PCR; TCRdb stores just in-frame clones and leaves some out. The sample includes 350,000 to 400,000 clones, roughly 16% of them seen just once. The sequencing sample was made of naive CD4+ T cells from blood. Source of these receptors: a woman younger than 30 in good health.

This clone was found a few times. V is TRBV27 and J is TRBJ2-3; TRBD1 might be the D (5 bases). This CDR3 contains 15 residues. Germline V gives CDR1 MNHEY, CDR2 SMNVEV (reference sequence). With 6 bases removed from V and 4 bases from J, the gap between germline ends came to 17 bases. CDR3 amino acids: CASRELLGVADTQYF. The CDR3 bases are TGTGCCAGCAGGGAACTTCTAGGGGTGGCAGATACGCAGTATTTT.

This clone showed up just a few times. The chain carries TRBV7-9 and TRBJ2-3; 7 bases are shared with TRBD2. V was clipped by 3 bases and J by 1 base; unmatched bases: 4. The CDR3 covers 15 residues. Looked up from germline, CDR1 is SEHNR and CDR2 is FQNEAQ (reference sequence). The CDR3 here is CASSFGGSGTDTQYF. The CDR3 DNA follows: TGTGCCAGCAGCTTTGGCGGGAGTGGCACAGATACGCAGTATTTT.

The chain is built from TRBV15 and TRBJ2-5, with 10 bases matching TRBD1. The CDR3 length is 15 residues. Germline V CDR1 and CDR2: LNHNV, YYDKDF (reference sequence). J was trimmed by 2 bases and V by 2 bases; bases with no gene match: 2. CDR3 amino acids: CATSRRDRGQETQYF. DNA for the CDR3: TGTGCCACCAGCAGACGGGACAGGGGACAAGAGACCCAGTACTTC.